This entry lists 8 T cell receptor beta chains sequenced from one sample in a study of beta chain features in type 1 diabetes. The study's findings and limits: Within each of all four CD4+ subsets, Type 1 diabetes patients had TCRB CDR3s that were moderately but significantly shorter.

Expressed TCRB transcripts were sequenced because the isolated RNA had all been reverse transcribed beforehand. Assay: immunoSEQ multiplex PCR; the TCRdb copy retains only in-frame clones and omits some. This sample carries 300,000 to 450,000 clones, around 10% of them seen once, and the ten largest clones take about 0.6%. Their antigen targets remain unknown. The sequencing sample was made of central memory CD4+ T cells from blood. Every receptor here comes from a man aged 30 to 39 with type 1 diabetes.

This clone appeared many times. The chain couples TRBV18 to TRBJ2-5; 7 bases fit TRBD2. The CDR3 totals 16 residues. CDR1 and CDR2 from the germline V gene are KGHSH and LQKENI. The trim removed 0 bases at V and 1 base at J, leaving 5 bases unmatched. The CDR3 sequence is CASSPPLGGSQETQYF. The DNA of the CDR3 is TGTGCCAGCTCACCACCGTTGGGCGGGAGCCAAGAGACCCAGTACTTC.

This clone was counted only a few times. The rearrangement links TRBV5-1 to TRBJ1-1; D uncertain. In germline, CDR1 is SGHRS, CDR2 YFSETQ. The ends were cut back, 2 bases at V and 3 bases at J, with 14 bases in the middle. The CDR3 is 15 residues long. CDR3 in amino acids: CASSFLRVQDTEAFF. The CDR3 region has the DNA TGCGCCAGCAGCTTCTTAAGGGTTCAGGACACTGAAGCTTTCTTT.

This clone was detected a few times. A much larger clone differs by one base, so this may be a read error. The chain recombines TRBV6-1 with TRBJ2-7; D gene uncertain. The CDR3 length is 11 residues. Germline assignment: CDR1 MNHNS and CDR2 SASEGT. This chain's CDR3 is CAISASYEQYF. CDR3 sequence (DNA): TGTGCCATCAGTGCTTCCTACGAGCAGTACTTC.

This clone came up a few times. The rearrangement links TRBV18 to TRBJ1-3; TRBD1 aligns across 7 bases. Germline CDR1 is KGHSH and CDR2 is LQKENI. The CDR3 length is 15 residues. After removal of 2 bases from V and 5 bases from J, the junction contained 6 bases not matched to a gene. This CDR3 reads CASSPDRDYRNTIYF. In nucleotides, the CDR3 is TGTGCCAGCTCACCAGACAGGGATTATCGAAACACCATATATTTT.

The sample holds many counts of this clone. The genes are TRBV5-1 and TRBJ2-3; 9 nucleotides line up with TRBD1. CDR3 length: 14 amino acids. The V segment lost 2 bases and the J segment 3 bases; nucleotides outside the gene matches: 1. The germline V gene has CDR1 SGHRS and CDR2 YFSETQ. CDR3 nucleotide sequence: TGCGCCAGCAGCTTACAGGGGGCAACAGATACGCAGTATTTT. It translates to CASSLQGATDTQYF.

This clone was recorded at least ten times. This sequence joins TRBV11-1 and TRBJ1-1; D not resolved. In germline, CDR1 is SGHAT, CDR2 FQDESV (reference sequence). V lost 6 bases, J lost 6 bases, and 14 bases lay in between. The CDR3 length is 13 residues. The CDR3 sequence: CASRKEPGPEAFF. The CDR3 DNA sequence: TGTGCCAGCAGAAAGGAGCCAGGTCCTGAAGCTTTCTTT.

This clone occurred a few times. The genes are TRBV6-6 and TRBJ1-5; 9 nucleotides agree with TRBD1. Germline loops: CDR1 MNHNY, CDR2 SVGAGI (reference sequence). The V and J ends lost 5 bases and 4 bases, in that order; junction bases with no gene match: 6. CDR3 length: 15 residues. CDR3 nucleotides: TGTGCCAGCAGTGTCGACAGGGGGGGAAATCAGCCCCAGCATTTT. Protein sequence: CASSVDRGGNQPQHF.

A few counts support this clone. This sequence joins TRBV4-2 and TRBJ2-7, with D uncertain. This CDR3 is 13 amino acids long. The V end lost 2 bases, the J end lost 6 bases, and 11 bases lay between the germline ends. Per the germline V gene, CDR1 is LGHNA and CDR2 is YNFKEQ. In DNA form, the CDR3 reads TGTGCCAGCAGCCAAATGCCCCCGGCCGAGCAGTACTTC. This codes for CASSQMPPAEQYF.